In this sample, the clone carrying this T cell receptor (beta chain) turned up once. This sample is part of a study of blood T cell repertoires in COVID-19. Background on the study: Samples taken during acute and convalescent COVID-19 were collected in the United States, Italy and Spain.

Clones were sequenced by immunoSEQ multiplex PCR, and TCRdb holds only the in-frame ones, with some missing. The sample lists 95,000 or so clones; roughly nine tenths were seen once. Germline CDR1 reads MDHEN; CDR2 reads SYDVKM. This CDR3 is built from 18 residues. With 7 bases clipped from V and 6 bases from J, the junction kept 22 bases outside the gene matches. This receptor was taken from a woman aged 70-85 years with acute or convalescent COVID-19. This sequence joins TRBV28 and TRBJ1-1; 8 nucleotides line up with TRBD1. The material sequenced was peripheral blood. The CDR3 nucleotides read TGTGCCAGCACATCTGTTCGGACAGGGAGAGGGCCTAAGGCTGAAGCTTTCTTT. This gives the protein CASTSVRTGRGPKAEAFF.